This T cell receptor beta chain was profiled in a study of molecular identifiers for immune sequencing clone quantification. Across the whole study: Naive CD8 cell RNA, from roughly 20,000 or 100,000 cells, was split five ways in replicates, with four sequenced.

Libraries from naive CD8 cells were generated from about 20,000 to 1,000,000 sorted cells (with 10%, 30% or 50% RNA). The V gene's germline CDR1 is SQVTM and CDR2 ANQGSEA. Trimming removed 3 bases from V and 0 bases from J; junction bases left unmatched: 12. This CDR3 has 18 residues. Methods described previously were used for bulk TCR libraries, and listed TCR primers were applied. Each CDR3 protein gets one entry after TCRdb re-called the PCR reads with MiXCR. The sample records 85,000 to 90,000 distinct CDR3 sequences, around 20% being singletons. Many counts were recorded for this clonotype. The sample taken for sequencing was naive CD8+ T cells from blood, with Jurkat cell RNA spiked in. Subset meaning: FACS-sorted CD8+CD4-CCR7+CD45RA+ naive T cells. This clonotype was obtained from a human donor in good health. Some libraries in this study had Jurkat cell RNA spiked in. The chain couples TRBV29-1 to TRBJ2-7, with 12 positions matching TRBD2. The CDR3: CSVEQTSGRSFCSYEQYF. The DNA of the CDR3 is TGCAGCGTTGAGCAGACTAGCGGGAGAAGTTTCTGCTCCTACGAGCAGTACTTC.